This is a list of T cell receptor beta chains from one sample in a study of glioma-infiltrating T cells. TCRdb independently ran MiXCR on the multiplex PCR reads; one entry per CDR3 protein. The sample consists of 400,000 or so distinct CDR3 sequences, around 38% of them appearing once. Sequencing was carried out using glioma tissue, nonneoplastic brain tissue, or PBMCs (not recorded which). These receptors all come from a human donor with low-grade glioma or glioblastoma, undergoing nonglioma brain surgery, or in good health (not recorded which). The conserved cysteine and the conserved F or W are not part of the CDR3 here. Clone size is not always given. Where it is, it says once, few, many or a class for expanded clones.

V | size | CDR3
TRBV7-2 | few | ASSLGPTGELF
TRBV7-2 | few | ASSLSAAGDTYEQY
TRBV4-1 | . | ARSQLDRGGGNTIY
TRBV4-1 | few | ASSQVGRQIRNTEAF
TRBV6-1 | . | ASSRELAGNEQY
TRBV6-2/TRBV6-3 | once | ASSYDQGMNTEAF
TRBV18 | few | ASAPLGSEQY
TRBV3-1 | . | ASSQGINQETQY
TRBV7-2 | few | ASRSSTDTQY
TRBV7-2 | many | ASSLGPGRSYEQY
TRBV20-1 | few | SARTSGNPYEQY
TRBV2 | once | ASSPGREVYEQY
TRBV24-1 | once | ATSDARTSGSYNEQF
TRBV4-1 | few | ASSFRLVGDEQF
TRBV7-2 | few | ASSLRGTSVPEQY
TRBV29-1 | . | SVEDRTYSGNTIY
TRBV20-1 | many | SARDRIVGLNTEAF
TRBV20-1 | . | SARDQASGSYEQY
TRBV7-9 | . | ASSETIGNYGYT
TRBV28 | many | ATGGQGLASSYNEQF
TRBV28 | . | ASSFSGRVQETQY
TRBV6-1 | many | ASSPSRDTQY
TRBV28 | many | ASSRPSLGTDTQY
TRBV6-6 | . | ASSSLSTGELF
TRBV10-3 | . | AISDTGLAKNIQY
TRBV7-2 | . | ASSTGVGNTIY
TRBV20-1 | . | SARGGREREQY
TRBV7-2 | . | ASSLARLAYEQY
TRBV28 | . | ASPNRDRDPTSQIREQY